The 13 T cell receptor beta chains given below trace back to one sample, sequenced in a study of type 1 and type 2 diabetes patients. PCR was run on genomic DNA. Multiplex PCR with 30 forward and 13 reverse primers amplified the TCR beta CDR3. TCRdb passed the multiplex PCR reads through MiXCR, listing each CDR3 protein once. Counted here are 250,000 to 300,000 distinct CDR3 sequences, roughly 50% occurring once; the ten biggest clones make up roughly an eighth. Sequencing was performed on peripheral blood mononuclear cells (PBMCs). These receptor sequences come from a man between 18 and 35 years old with type 2 diabetes.

The genes are TRBV6-5 and TRBJ2-7; 7 positions match TRBD1. V trimming: 11 bases; J trimming: 0 bases; junction bases outside the gene matches: 7. Germline V gene sequence: CDR1 MNHEY, CDR2 SVGAGI. This CDR3 spans 13 amino acids. CDR3 in amino acids: CAGPDRYSYEQYF. The CDR3 DNA sequence: TGTGCCGGGCCGGACAGGTACTCCTACGAGCAGTACTTC.

This clonotype was seen ten or more times. This chain uses TRBV19 with TRBJ2-7; 8 nucleotides align to TRBD1. This CDR3 comprises 14 residues. Trimming removed 5 bases from V and 0 bases from J; junction bases left unmatched: 3. The germline V gene has CDR1 LNHDA and CDR2 SQIVND (reference sequence). CDR3 residues: CASSFGTGSYEQYF. In DNA form, the CDR3 reads TGTGCCAGTAGTTTCGGGACAGGCTCCTACGAGCAGTACTTC.

The CDR3 nucleotides are TGTGCCAGCAGACAACCCAGGGGCGGGTCAGATACGCAGTATTTT. Translating gives CASRQPRGGSDTQYF. This chain links TRBV19 with TRBJ2-3; TRBD1 might be the D (6 bases). CDR3 length: 15 residues. Germline CDR1 reads LNHDA; CDR2 reads SQIVND (reference sequence). The V end was cut by 9 bases, the J end by 4 bases, with 20 bases between.

The table lists this clonotype with a few counts. This rearrangement joins TRBV24-1 to TRBJ2-1, with D perhaps matching TRBD1 (5 bases). Looked up from germline, CDR1 is KGHDR and CDR2 is SFDVKD. This CDR3 contains 17 residues. V lost 3 bases to trimming and J lost 0 bases, with 14 bases between them. In nucleotides, the CDR3 is TGTGCCACCAGTGATCGTAACAGGAGATTCTCCTACAATGAGCAGTTCTTC. Protein product: CATSDRNRRFSYNEQFF.

The rearrangement uses TRBV12-3 or TRBV12-4 and TRBJ2-7, with TRBD2 matching over 9 bases. The ends lost 4 bases at V and 2 bases at J; junction bases unmatched: 15. The CDR3 has 18 residues. The CDR3 nucleotides read TGTGCCAGCAGTTCGCTCGGGGCTAGCGGGGACCAAGCCTACGAGCAGTACTTC. Protein sequence: CASSSLGASGDQAYEQYF.

This rearrangement joins TRBV20-1 to TRBJ1-5; 10 bases agree with TRBD1. Germline loops: CDR1 DFQATT, CDR2 SNEGSKA (reference sequence). The CDR3 runs 15 residues. V was pared by 4 bases and J by 3 bases, with 6 bases of the junction left unmatched. The CDR3 sequence is CSAKFGTGDNQPQHF. The CDR3 coding sequence is TGCAGTGCTAAATTCGGGACAGGGGACAATCAGCCCCAGCATTTT.

The chain uses TRBV4-2 and TRBJ2-2, with D uncertain. CDR1 LGHNA and CDR2 YNFKEQ come from the germline V gene. CDR3 size: 15 residues. V was trimmed by 2 bases and J by 1 base, leaving 8 bases between them. The CDR3 sequence is CASSQWLENTGELFF. DNA for the CDR3: TGTGCCAGCAGCCAATGGCTCGAGAACACCGGGGAGCTGTTTTTT.

The table lists this clonotype with a few counts. The chain combines TRBV12-3 or TRBV12-4 with TRBJ2-7; D is uncertain. This CDR3 contains 13 residues. V lost 4 bases to trimming and J lost 2 bases, with 9 bases between them. CDR3 loop: CASSYDGAYEQYF. The CDR3 nucleotides are TGTGCCAGCAGTTACGACGGAGCCTACGAGCAGTACTTC.

The CDR3 DNA is TGTGCCAGCAGTTTCGAAGGTTTATACACTGGGGCCAACGTCCTGACTTTC. Protein sequence: CASSFEGLYTGANVLTF. This rearrangement joins TRBV28 to TRBJ2-6; D ambiguous. V gave up 3 bases and J gave up 2 bases, with 14 bases separating them. This CDR3 region has 17 residues. Germline CDR1 reads MDHEN; CDR2 reads SYDVKM.

This clonotype showed up many times. The chain uses TRBV2 and TRBJ2-7, with D perhaps matching TRBD1 or TRBD2 (6 bases each). This CDR3 contains 14 residues. CDR1 is SNHLY and CDR2 is FYNNEI in the germline V gene. V was clipped by 11 bases and J by 5 bases, with 22 bases between them. In DNA form, the CDR3 reads TGTGCCGCTGATAATGTACAGGGCGGGGACGAGCAGTACTTC. It yields the protein CAADNVQGGDEQYF.

Ten or more counts support this clonotype. V usage is TRBV7-2 and J usage is TRBJ2-7; tentatively, D is TRBD1 (6 bases). Germline V gives CDR1 SGHTA, CDR2 FQGNSA. CDR3 length: 14 amino acids. V shed 3 bases and J shed 3 bases, with 12 bases lying between them. CDR3 coding DNA: TGTGCCAGCAGCTTCGGGGACAACGACTACGAGCAGTACTTC. This translates into CASSFGDNDYEQYF.

The chain combines TRBV19 with TRBJ2-6; D perhaps matches TRBD1 (5 bases). CDR3 length equals 15 residues. Germline V gives CDR1 LNHDA, CDR2 SQIVND (reference sequence). Trimming stripped 10 bases from V and 0 bases from J, with 13 bases between. The CDR3 sequence is CATTGGPSGANVLTF. DNA of the CDR3: TGTGCCACCACAGGTGGGCCCTCTGGGGCCAACGTCCTGACTTTC.

This clonotype was counted a few times. The gene calls are TRBV7-8 and TRBJ2-1; D gene uncertain. This CDR3 is built from 14 residues. The germline V and J ends were trimmed by 1 base and 8 bases, with 12 bases remaining between them. CDR1 and CDR2 (germline): SGHVS, FQNEAQ. The CDR3 spells CASSLEGVRDEQFF. Here the CDR3 DNA reads TGTGCCAGCAGCTTAGAAGGAGTTAGGGATGAGCAGTTCTTC.